This T cell receptor (beta chain) was observed in a study of PD-L1 blockade in urothelial cancer. Looking at the study overall: Blood was tested 3 weeks (second dose) and 6 weeks into treatment. A median roughly 150,000 T cells were found in blood samples.

Sequencing used immunoSEQ multiplex PCR; TCRdb keeps in-frame clones, though not all of them. The data hold about 48,000 clones, with approximately 86% observed a single time. This clone occurred once. Stated time point: peripheral blood 6 weeks after treatment start. Diagnoses among patients were locally advanced or metastatic urothelial carcinoma. The input for sequencing was PBMCs, taken around atezolizumab (anti-PD-L1) treatment. The clonotype originates from a man between 60 and 75 years old with urothelial cancer.

The CDR3 reads CASSEQTNTGELFF. As DNA, the CDR3 is TGTGCCAGCAGTGAACAAACGAACACCGGGGAGCTGTTTTTT. This sequence joins TRBV6-1 and TRBJ2-2; D not resolved. The germline V gene encodes CDR1 MNHNS and CDR2 SASEGT. The CDR3 contains 14 residues. The ends were cut back, 2 bases at V and 0 bases at J, with 4 bases in the middle.